The clone carrying this TCR beta chain was seen ten or more times. The antigen remains undetermined. Trimming took 2 bases from V and 5 from J, leaving 9 bases between them. Germline assignment: CDR1 KGHSH and CDR2 LQKENI. The CDR3 loop spans 13 amino acids. These data come from a study of T cells in Graves' hyperthyroidism and ophthalmopathy. Template material for amplifying TCR beta CDR3 regions consisted of RNA transcripts. HTBI primers were employed in a first-round RT-PCR of the TCR CDR3. TCRdb analysed the multiplex PCR reads with MiXCR anew, one entry per CDR3 protein. The repertoire holds 350,000 to 400,000 distinct CDR3 sequences, with 14% to 15% as singletons. Patients aged 18 to 65 had newly diagnosed hyperthyroidism of under 2 months' duration. Study observations and caveats: Model output signaled ophthalmopathy a median roughly 6.5 months ahead of onset. By a 13 V-J model, ophthalmopathy was set apart from stable hyperthyroidism.

The material sequenced was blood. This TCR came from a woman in her twenties or thirties with Graves' hyperthyroidism. The chain is built from TRBV18 and TRBJ2-5; D is uncertain. The CDR3 sequence is CASSPGYRETQYF. The CDR3 coding sequence is TGTGCCAGCTCACCAGGGTATCGGGAGACCCAGTACTTC.